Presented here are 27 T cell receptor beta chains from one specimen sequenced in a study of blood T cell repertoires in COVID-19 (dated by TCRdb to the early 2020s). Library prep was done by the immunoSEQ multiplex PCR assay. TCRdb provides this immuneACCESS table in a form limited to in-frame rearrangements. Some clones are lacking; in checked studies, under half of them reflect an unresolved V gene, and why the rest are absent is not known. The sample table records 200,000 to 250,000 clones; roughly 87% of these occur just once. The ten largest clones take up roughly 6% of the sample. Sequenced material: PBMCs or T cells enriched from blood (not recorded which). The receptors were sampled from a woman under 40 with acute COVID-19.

The CDR3 sequence is CASSTTGGGYTF. The CDR3 coding sequence is TGTGCCAGCAGTACGACAGGGGGAGGCTACACCTTC. The chain carries TRBV6-5 and TRBJ1-2; 9 nucleotides agree with TRBD1. This CDR3 comprises 12 residues. J was trimmed by 8 bases and V by 5 bases; bases with no gene match: 3. Germline V gives CDR1 MNHEY, CDR2 SVGAGI.

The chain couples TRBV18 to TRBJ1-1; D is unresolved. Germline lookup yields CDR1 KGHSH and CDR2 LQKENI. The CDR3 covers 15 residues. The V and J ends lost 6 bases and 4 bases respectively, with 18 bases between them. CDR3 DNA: TGTGCCAGCTCCCCAAGGGAGTCCCCCCGCACTGAAGCTTTCTTT. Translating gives CASSPRESPRTEAFF.

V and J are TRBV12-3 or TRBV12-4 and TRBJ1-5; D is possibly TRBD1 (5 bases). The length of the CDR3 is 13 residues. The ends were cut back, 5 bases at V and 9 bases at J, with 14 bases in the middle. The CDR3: CASSLREEWPQHF. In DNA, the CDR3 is TGTGCCAGCAGTCTCAGGGAGGAATGGCCCCAGCATTTT.

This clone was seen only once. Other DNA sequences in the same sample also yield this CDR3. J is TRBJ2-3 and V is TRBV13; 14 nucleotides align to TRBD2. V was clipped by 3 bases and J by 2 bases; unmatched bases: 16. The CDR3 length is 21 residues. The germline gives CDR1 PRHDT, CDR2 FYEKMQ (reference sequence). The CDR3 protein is CASSLAVPGLAGESITDTQYF. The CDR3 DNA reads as TGTGCCAGCAGCTTGGCAGTGCCGGGACTAGCGGGAGAGAGTATCACAGATACGCAGTATTTT.

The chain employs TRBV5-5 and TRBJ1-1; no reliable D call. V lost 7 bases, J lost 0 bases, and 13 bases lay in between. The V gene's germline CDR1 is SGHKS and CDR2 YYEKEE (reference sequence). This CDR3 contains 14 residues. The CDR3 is CASLARYLNTEAFF. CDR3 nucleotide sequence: TGTGCCAGCCTAGCCCGTTACTTGAACACTGAAGCTTTCTTT.

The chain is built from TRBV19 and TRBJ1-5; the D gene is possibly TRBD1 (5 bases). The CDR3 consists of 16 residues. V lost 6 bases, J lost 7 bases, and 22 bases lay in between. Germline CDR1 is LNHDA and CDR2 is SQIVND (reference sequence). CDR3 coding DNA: TGTGCCAGTAGATCCGACTGGGGCCAGGGCGGCCAGCCCCAGCATTTT. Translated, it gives CASRSDWGQGGQPQHF. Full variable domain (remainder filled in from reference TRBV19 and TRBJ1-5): DGGITQSPKYLFRKEGQNVTLSCEQNLNHDAMYWYRQDPGQGLRLIYYSQIVNDFQKGDIAEGYSVSREKKESFPLTVTSAQKNPTAFYLCASRSDWGQGGQPQHFGDGTRLSIL.

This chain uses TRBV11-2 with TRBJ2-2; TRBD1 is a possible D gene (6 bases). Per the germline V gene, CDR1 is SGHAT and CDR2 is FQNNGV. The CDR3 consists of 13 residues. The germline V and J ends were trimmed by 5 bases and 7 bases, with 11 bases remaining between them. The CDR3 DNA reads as TGTGCCAGCAGCGCGTCAGGGGTCGGGGAGCTGTTTTTT. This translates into CASSASGVGELFF.

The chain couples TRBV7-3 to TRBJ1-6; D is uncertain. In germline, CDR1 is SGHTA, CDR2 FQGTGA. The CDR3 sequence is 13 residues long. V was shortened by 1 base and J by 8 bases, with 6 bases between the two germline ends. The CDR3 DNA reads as TGTGCCAGCAGCTTAAGTCCAGATTCACCCCTCCACTTT. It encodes CASSLSPDSPLHF.

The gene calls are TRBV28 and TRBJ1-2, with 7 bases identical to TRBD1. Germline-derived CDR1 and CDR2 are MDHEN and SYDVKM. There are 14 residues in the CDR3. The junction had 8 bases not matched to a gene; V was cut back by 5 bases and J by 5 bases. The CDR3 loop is CASSLGTAGYGYTF. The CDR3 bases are TGTGCCAGCAGTCTAGGGACAGCCGGGTATGGCTACACCTTC.

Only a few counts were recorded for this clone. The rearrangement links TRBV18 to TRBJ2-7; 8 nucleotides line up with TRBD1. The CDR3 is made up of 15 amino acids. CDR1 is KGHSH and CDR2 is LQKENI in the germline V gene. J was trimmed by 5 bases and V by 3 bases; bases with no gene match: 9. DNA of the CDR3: TGTGCCAGCTCACCTACTCCGGGACAGGTTGACGAGCAGTACTTC. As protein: CASSPTPGQVDEQYF.

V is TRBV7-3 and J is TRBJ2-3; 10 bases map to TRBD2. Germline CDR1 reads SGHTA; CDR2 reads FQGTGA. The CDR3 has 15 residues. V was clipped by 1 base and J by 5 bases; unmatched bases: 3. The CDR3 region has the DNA TGTGCCAGCAGCTTAAACGGACTAGCGGAAGATACGCAGTATTTT. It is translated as CASSLNGLAEDTQYF. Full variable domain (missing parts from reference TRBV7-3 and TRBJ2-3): GAGVSQTPSNKVTEKGKYVELRCDPISGHTALYWYRQSLGQGPEFLIYFQGTGAADDSGLPNDRFFAVRPEGSVSTLKIQRTERGDSAVYLCASSLNGLAEDTQYFGPGTRLTVL.

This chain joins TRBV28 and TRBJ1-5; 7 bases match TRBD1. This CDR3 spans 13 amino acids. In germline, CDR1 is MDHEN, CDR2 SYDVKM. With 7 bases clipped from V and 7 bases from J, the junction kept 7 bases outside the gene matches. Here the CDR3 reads CASTLKGGQPQHF. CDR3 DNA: TGTGCCAGCACCCTAAAAGGGGGCCAGCCCCAGCATTTT. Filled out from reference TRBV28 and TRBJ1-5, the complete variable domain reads DVKVTQSSRYLVKRTGEKVFLECVQDMDHENMFWYRQDPGLGLRLIYFSYDVKMKEKGDIPEGYSVSREKKERFSLILESASTNQTSMYLCASTLKGGQPQHFGDGTRLSIL.

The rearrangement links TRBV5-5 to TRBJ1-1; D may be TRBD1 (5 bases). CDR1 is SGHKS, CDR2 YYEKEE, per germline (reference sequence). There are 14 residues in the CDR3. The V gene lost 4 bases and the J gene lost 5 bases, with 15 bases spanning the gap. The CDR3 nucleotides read TGTGCCAGCAGCCCCGGCGGGGCACGGACTGAAGCTTTCTTT. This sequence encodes CASSPGGARTEAFF. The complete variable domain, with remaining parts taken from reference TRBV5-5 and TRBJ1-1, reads DAGVTQSPTHLIKTRGQQVTLRCSPISGHKSVSWYQQVLGQGPQFIFQYYEKEERGRGNFPDRFSARQFPNYSSELNVNALLLGDSALYLCASSPGGARTEAFFGQGTRLTVV.

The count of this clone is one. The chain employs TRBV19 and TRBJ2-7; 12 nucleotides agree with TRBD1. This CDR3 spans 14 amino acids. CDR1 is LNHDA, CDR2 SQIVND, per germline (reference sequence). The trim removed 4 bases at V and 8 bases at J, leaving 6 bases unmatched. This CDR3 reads CASSTSGQGAKQYF. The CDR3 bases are TGTGCCAGTAGTACTTCGGGACAGGGGGCGAAGCAGTACTTC. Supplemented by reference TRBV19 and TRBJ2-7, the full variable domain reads DGGITQSPKYLFRKEGQNVTLSCEQNLNHDAMYWYRQDPGQGLRLIYYSQIVNDFQKGDIAEGYSVSREKKESFPLTVTSAQKNPTAFYLCASSTSGQGAKQYFGPGTRLTVT.

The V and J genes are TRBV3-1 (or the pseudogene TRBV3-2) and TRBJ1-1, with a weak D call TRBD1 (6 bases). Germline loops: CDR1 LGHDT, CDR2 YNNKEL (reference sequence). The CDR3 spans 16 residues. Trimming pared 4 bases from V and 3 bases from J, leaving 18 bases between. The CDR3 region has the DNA TGTGCCAGCAGCCCCCTGGCGTGGGGACAATACACTGAAGCTTTCTTT. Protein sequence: CASSPLAWGQYTEAFF.

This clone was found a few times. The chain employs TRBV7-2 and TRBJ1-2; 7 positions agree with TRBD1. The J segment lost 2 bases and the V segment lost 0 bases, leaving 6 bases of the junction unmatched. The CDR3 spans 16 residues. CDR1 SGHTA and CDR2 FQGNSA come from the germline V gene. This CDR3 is CASSLARTGGNYGYTF. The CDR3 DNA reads TGTGCCAGCAGCTTAGCTCGGACAGGCGGGAACTATGGCTACACCTTC.

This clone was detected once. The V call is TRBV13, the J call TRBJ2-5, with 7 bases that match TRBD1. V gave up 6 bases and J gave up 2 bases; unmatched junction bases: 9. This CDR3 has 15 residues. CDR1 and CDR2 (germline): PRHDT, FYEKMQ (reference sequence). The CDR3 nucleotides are TGTGCCAGCAGTCCTACTAGGGGGCTGCAAGAGACCCAGTACTTC. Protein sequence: CASSPTRGLQETQYF. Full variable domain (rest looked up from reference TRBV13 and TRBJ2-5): AAGVIQSPRHLIKEKRETATLKCYPIPRHDTVYWYQQGPGQDPQFLISFYEKMQSDKGSIPDRFSAQQFSDYHSELNMSSLELGDSALYFCASSPTRGLQETQYFGPGTRLLVL.

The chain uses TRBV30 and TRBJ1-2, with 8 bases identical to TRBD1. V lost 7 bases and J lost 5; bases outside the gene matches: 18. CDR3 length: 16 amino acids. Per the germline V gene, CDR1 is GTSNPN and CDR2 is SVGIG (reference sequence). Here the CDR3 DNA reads TGTGCCTTTTGGAGTAGGATGGCAGGGGGCGAATATGGCTACACCTTC. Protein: CAFWSRMAGGEYGYTF.

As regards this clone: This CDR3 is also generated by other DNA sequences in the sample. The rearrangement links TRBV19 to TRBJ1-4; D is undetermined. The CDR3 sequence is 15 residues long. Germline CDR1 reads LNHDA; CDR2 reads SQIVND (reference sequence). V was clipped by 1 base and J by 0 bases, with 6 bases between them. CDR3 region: CASSIGGATNEKLFF. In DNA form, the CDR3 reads TGTGCCAGTAGTATAGGCGGAGCAACTAATGAAAAACTGTTTTTT.

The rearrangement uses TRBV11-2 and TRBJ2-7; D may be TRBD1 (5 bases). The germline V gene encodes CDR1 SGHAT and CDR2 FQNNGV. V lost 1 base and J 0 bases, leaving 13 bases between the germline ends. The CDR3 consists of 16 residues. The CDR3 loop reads CASSLGTWGGSYEQYF. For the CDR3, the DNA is TGTGCCAGCAGCTTAGGGACCTGGGGCGGCTCCTACGAGCAGTACTTC.

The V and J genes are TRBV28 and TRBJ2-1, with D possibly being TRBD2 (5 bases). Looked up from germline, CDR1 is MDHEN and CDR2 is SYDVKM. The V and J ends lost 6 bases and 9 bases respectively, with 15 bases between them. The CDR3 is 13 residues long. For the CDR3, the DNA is TGTGCCAGCAGCCCCGGGGTCCAATTTGAGCAGTTCTTC. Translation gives CASSPGVQFEQFF.

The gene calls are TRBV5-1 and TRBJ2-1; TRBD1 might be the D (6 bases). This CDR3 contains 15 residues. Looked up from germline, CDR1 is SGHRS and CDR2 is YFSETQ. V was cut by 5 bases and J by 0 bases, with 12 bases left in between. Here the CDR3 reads CASRTQGNSYNEQFF. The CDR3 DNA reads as TGCGCCAGCAGAACACAGGGTAACTCCTACAATGAGCAGTTCTTC.

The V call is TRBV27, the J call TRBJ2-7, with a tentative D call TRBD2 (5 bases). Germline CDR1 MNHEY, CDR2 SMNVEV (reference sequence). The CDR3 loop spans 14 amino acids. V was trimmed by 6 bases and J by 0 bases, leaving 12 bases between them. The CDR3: CASSSLGSSYEQYF. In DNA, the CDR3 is TGTGCCAGCAGCAGTTTAGGGAGCTCCTACGAGCAGTACTTC.

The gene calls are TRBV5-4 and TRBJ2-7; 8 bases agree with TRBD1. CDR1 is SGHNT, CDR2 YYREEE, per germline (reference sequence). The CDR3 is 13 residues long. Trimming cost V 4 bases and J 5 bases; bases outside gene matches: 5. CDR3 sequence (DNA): TGTGCCAGCAGCCGCGGACAGGGTGACGAGCAGTACTTC. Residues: CASSRGQGDEQYF.

The CDR3 here is CASSLWQGAYGYTF. The CDR3 DNA reads as TGTGCCAGCAGTTTATGGCAGGGTGCCTATGGCTACACCTTC. The rearrangement uses TRBV27 and TRBJ1-2; D is possibly TRBD1 (5 bases). Germline CDR1 and CDR2: MNHEY and SMNVEV (reference sequence). The CDR3 extends over 14 amino acids. Trimming removed 1 base from V and 4 bases from J, with 10 bases in between.

CDR3 in amino acids: CSARRSEAFF. CDR3 nucleotide sequence: TGCAGTGCTAGGCGCTCTGAAGCTTTCTTT. The rearrangement links TRBV20-1 to TRBJ1-1; D uncertain. Germline-derived CDR1 and CDR2 are DFQATT and SNEGSKA (reference sequence). CDR3 length: 10 residues. Trimming pared 3 bases from V and 6 bases from J, leaving 5 bases between.

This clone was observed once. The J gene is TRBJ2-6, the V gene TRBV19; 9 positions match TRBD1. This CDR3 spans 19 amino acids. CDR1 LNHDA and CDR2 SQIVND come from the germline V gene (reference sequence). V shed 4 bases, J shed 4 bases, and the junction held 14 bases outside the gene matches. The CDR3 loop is CASSTGTGMGRTGANVLTF. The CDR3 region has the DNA TGTGCCAGTAGTACTGGGACAGGGATGGGCCGGACGGGGGCCAACGTCCTGACTTTC.